Each of the 23 T cell receptor beta chains below was sequenced from the same sample in a study of shared clonotypes between healthy human individuals. The protocol was immunoSEQ multiplex PCR, while the TCRdb copy is restricted to in-frame clones and leaves out a portion. The sample lists over 2 million clones, approximately 95% occurring once. Sequencing input: naive CD4+ T cells sorted from blood. Stated subset: CD45RA+ positively selected. Receptors were obtained from a man between 18 and 35 years old in good health.

The chain uses TRBV6-4 and TRBJ2-7, with 8 nucleotides matching TRBD1. With V trimmed by 7 bases and J by 3 bases, 11 bases remained unmatched. CDR1 and CDR2 (germline): MRHNA, SNTAGT. There are 15 residues in the CDR3. The CDR3 DNA is TGTGCCAGCATGCGAGCCGCAGGGGGCATCTACGAGCAGTACTTC. It codes for CASMRAAGGIYEQYF.

This chain uses TRBV5-1 with TRBJ2-7, with 13 bases that match TRBD2. CDR3 size: 17 residues. With 2 bases clipped from V and 6 bases from J, the junction kept 11 bases outside the gene matches. CDR1 SGHRS and CDR2 YFSETQ come from the germline V gene. CDR3 coding DNA: TGCGCCAGCAGCTTAACTAGCGGGGGGGCTTCTAGTTTCGAGCAGTACTTC. Protein: CASSLTSGGASSFEQYF.

The chain uses TRBV4-3 and TRBJ2-6; D unresolved. The germline V and J ends were trimmed by 3 bases and 0 bases, with 3 bases remaining between them. Germline CDR1 LGHNA, CDR2 YSLEER. The CDR3 loop spans 14 amino acids. The CDR3, as DNA: TGCGCCAGCAGCCATCCCTCTGGGGCCAACGTCCTGACTTTC. Its protein is CASSHPSGANVLTF.

A word on this clone: Other DNA sequences in the same sample also yield this CDR3. The CDR3: CASSPGTLGSYEQYF. The CDR3 DNA reads TGTGCCAGCAGTCCTGGGACTCTGGGTTCCTACGAGCAGTACTTC. This sequence joins TRBV28 and TRBJ2-7, with D perhaps TRBD2 (6 bases). CDR3 length: 15 amino acids. Per germline, CDR1 MDHEN and CDR2 SYDVKM. V was trimmed by 5 bases and J by 1 base, leaving 15 bases between them.

This clone has more than one count but fewer than ten. This chain connects TRBV7-2 to TRBJ1-6; D may be TRBD1 (5 bases). The CDR3 loop spans 12 amino acids. The V gene lost 4 bases and the J gene lost 11 bases, with 9 bases spanning the gap. The germline V gene encodes CDR1 SGHTA and CDR2 FQGNSA. CDR3 bases: TGTGCCAGCAGCTCCACACAGGCACCCCTCCACTTT. It specifies CASSSTQAPLHF.

The chain couples TRBV5-1 to TRBJ1-1, with TRBD1 identical over 7 bases. Per germline, CDR1 SGHRS and CDR2 YFSETQ. CDR3 length equals 17 residues. With 0 bases clipped from V and 3 bases from J, the junction kept 11 bases outside the gene matches. CDR3: CASSLDGRGVIYTEAFF. The CDR3, as DNA: TGCGCCAGCAGCTTGGACGGCAGGGGGGTAATATACACTGAAGCTTTCTTT.

V usage is TRBV2 and J usage is TRBJ2-2; D remains unclear. The V and J ends lost 5 bases and 5 bases respectively, with 9 bases between them. The length of the CDR3 is 13 residues. Germline V gives CDR1 SNHLY, CDR2 FYNNEI. The CDR3 reads CASSTQDTGELFF. The CDR3 nucleotides are TGTGCCAGCAGTACTCAAGATACCGGGGAGCTGTTTTTT.

The chain uses TRBV6-6 and TRBJ2-3; TRBD2 agrees at 11 bases. This CDR3 region has 16 residues. Trimming removed 6 bases from V and 2 bases from J; junction bases left unmatched: 7. Germline loops: CDR1 MNHNY, CDR2 SVGAGI (reference sequence). This CDR3 reads CASSSQLAGVTDTQYF. The DNA of the CDR3 is TGTGCCAGCAGCAGCCAACTAGCGGGGGTCACAGATACGCAGTATTTT.

The chain couples TRBV5-4 to TRBJ1-3, with D hard to call. Germline CDR1 reads SGHNT; CDR2 reads YYREEE (reference sequence). Trimming shortened V by 0 bases and J by 4 bases, and 8 bases separated the two germline ends. This CDR3 region has 14 residues. The CDR3 loop is CASSLGPTGNTIYF. The CDR3 DNA sequence: TGTGCCAGCAGCTTGGGGCCGACAGGAAACACCATATATTTT.

The genes are TRBV11-2 and TRBJ2-2; maybe TRBD2 (5 bases). Germline loops: CDR1 SGHAT, CDR2 FQNNGV. V lost 4 bases to trimming and J lost 4 bases, with 16 bases between them. The CDR3 is 16 amino acids. The CDR3 sequence: CASSSIGPGSTGELFF. CDR3 nucleotides: TGTGCCAGCAGCTCGATAGGGCCGGGGAGCACCGGGGAGCTGTTTTTT. Full variable domain (outside the CDR3, taken from reference TRBV11-2 and TRBJ2-2): EAGVAQSPRYKIIEKRQSVAFWCNPISGHATLYWYQQILGQGPKLLIQFQNNGVVDDSQLPKDRFSAERLKGVDSTLKIQPAKLEDSAVYLCASSSIGPGSTGELFFGEGSRLTVL.

The V gene is TRBV7-9, the J gene TRBJ2-3; 8 bases are a match to TRBD1. The V gene's germline CDR1 is SEHNR and CDR2 FQNEAQ (reference sequence). Trimming took 6 bases from V and 2 from J; bases not matched to a gene: 7. The CDR3 sequence is 15 residues long. For the CDR3, the DNA is TGTGCCAGCAGACAACGGGGACAGGTCACAGATACGCAGTATTTT. Its translation: CASRQRGQVTDTQYF.

The rearrangement joins TRBV6-5 to TRBJ2-1, with TRBD1 as a possible D gene (5 bases). The V gene's germline CDR1 is MNHEY and CDR2 SVGAGI. V lost 6 bases, J lost 9 bases, and 15 bases lay in between. This CDR3 contains 13 residues. CDR3 coding DNA: TGTGCCAGCAGACAGGCAGGGTGGAGTGAGCAGTTCTTC. Translating gives CASRQAGWSEQFF.

The J gene is TRBJ2-1, the V gene TRBV11-2; D gene ambiguous. V dropped 1 base and J dropped 2 bases, with 12 bases sitting between them. The CDR3 runs to 16 residues. CDR1 is SGHAT, CDR2 FQNNGV, per germline. CDR3 sequence reads: CASSLGIQMTYNEQFF. The CDR3, as DNA: TGTGCCAGCAGCTTAGGCATCCAGATGACCTACAATGAGCAGTTCTTC.

V and J are TRBV10-1 and TRBJ2-3, with 7 bases lining up with TRBD2. Looked up from germline, CDR1 is WNHNN and CDR2 is SYGVQD (reference sequence). Trimming at V came to 6 bases and at J to 6 bases, leaving 9 bases not matched to a gene. This CDR3 has 14 amino acids. The DNA of the CDR3 is TGCGCCAGCAGCACGGGACTACCCTCGGATACGCAGTATTTT. Protein: CASSTGLPSDTQYF.

To note about this clone: The sample contains more than one DNA sequence encoding this CDR3. The chain combines TRBV25-1 with TRBJ1-1; TRBD1 aligns across 7 bases. The CDR3 is 13 amino acids. Per germline, CDR1 MGHDK and CDR2 SYGVNS. The J segment lost 4 bases and the V segment lost 4 bases, leaving 3 bases of the junction unmatched. The CDR3 DNA reads as TGTGCCAGCAGTGGCCAGGGGGTCACTGAAGCTTTCTTT. This encodes CASSGQGVTEAFF.

This clone was observed a single time. The rearrangement uses TRBV10-3 and TRBJ1-6; 10 positions agree with TRBD1. The length of the CDR3 is 16 residues. Germline loops: CDR1 ENHRY, CDR2 SYGVKD. With V trimmed by 2 bases and J by 7 bases, 5 bases remained unmatched. The CDR3 bases are TGTGCCATCAGTGAGAATGGGGACAGGGGAAATTCACCCCTCCACTTT. Its translation: CAISENGDRGNSPLHF.

CDR3 bases: TGTGCCAGCAGTTACGGAGCGGGGGGGTCCCAAGAGCAGTACTTC. Translation gives CASSYGAGGSQEQYF. The chain couples TRBV6-5 to TRBJ2-7; 10 bases are shared with TRBD2. The V gene's germline CDR1 is MNHEY and CDR2 SVGAGI. Germline trimming cut 2 bases from V and 7 bases from J; bases unmatched to any gene: 8. There are 15 residues in the CDR3.

The chain combines TRBV30 with TRBJ2-3; perhaps TRBD2 as D (6 bases). The CDR3 spans 15 residues. V lost 0 bases and J lost 1, with 11 bases in between. Germline CDR1 and CDR2: GTSNPN and SVGIG (reference sequence). This CDR3 reads CAWSVPGDGTDTQYF. CDR3 bases: TGTGCCTGGAGTGTACCGGGGGACGGCACAGATACGCAGTATTTT.

The table lists this clone with a count of one. CDR3 nucleotide sequence: TGTGCCAGCAGGGGGGACGGGACTGAAGCTTTCTTT. Translating gives CASRGDGTEAFF. J is TRBJ1-1 and V is TRBV2; D may be TRBD1 (5 bases). CDR1 SNHLY and CDR2 FYNNEI come from the germline V gene. The V end was cut by 6 bases, the J end by 5 bases, with 10 bases between. This CDR3 has 12 residues.

The J gene is TRBJ2-7, the V gene TRBV7-6; perhaps TRBD2 as D (5 bases). Deletions cut 2 bases from V and 4 bases from J, with 12 bases between. The CDR3 loop spans 14 amino acids. CDR1 is SGHVS and CDR2 is FNYEAQ in the germline V gene. This chain's CDR3 is CASSLRLAGYEQYF. CDR3 nucleotide sequence: TGTGCCAGCAGCTTAAGGCTAGCCGGGTACGAGCAGTACTTC. Combining the CDR3 with reference TRBV7-6 and TRBJ2-7 gives the whole variable domain GAGVSQSPRYKVTKRGQDVALRCDPISGHVSLYWYRQALGQGPEFLTYFNYEAQQDKSGLPNDRFSAERPEGSISTLTIQRTEQRDSAMYRCASSLRLAGYEQYFGPGTRLTVT.

V usage is TRBV10-3 and J usage is TRBJ2-1; D call uncertain. Trimming took off 8 bases at V and 5 bases at J, with 16 bases between the two ends. Per germline, CDR1 ENHRY and CDR2 SYGVKD. CDR3 size: 14 residues. The CDR3 DNA is TGTGCCATCGGGAAAGCACGGACCGACAATGAGCAGTTCTTC. Translation gives CAIGKARTDNEQFF.

The chain links TRBV28 to TRBJ1-4; possible D gene TRBD1, 6 bases. Trimming left V 6 bases short and J 7 bases short, with 18 bases between. The germline V gene has CDR1 MDHEN and CDR2 SYDVKM. The length of the CDR3 is 15 residues. The CDR3 reads CASSPAQGRGEKLFF. DNA of the CDR3: TGTGCCAGCAGCCCCGCACAGGGTAGGGGTGAAAAACTGTTTTTT.

The rearrangement links TRBV7-9 to TRBJ1-5, with 9 bases fitting TRBD1. Trimming took 5 bases from V and 0 from J; bases not matched to a gene: 5. Germline loops: CDR1 SEHNR, CDR2 FQNEAQ (reference sequence). The CDR3 length is 16 residues. The CDR3 region is CASSQGQGYSNQPQHF. The CDR3 nucleotides read TGTGCCAGCAGCCAGGGACAGGGCTATAGCAATCAGCCCCAGCATTTT. The whole variable domain, filled in from reference TRBV7-9 and TRBJ1-5, reads DTGVSQNPRHKITKRGQNVTFRCDPISEHNRLYWYRQTLGQGPEFLTYFQNEAQLEKSRLLSDRFSAERPKGSFSTLEIQRTEQGDSAMYLCASSQGQGYSNQPQHFGDGTRLSIL.